This record looks at one T cell receptor beta chain sequence and its context. The antigen this receptor binds is unknown. Base qualities are not provided; no much larger clone lies one nucleotide away. This specimen comes from a study of T cells after yellow fever vaccination (dated by TCRdb to about 2019). For the wider study: The SMART-Seq v4 Ultra Low Input RNA kit was used to prepare libraries from fractions with low cell numbers. To track T-cell clones before and after primary and booster YFV17D yellow fever vaccination, bulk TCR alpha and beta repertoires were sequenced longitudinally. Two healthy male donors, one aged 18 to 30 and one aged 30 to 40 years, made up the cohort. Blood was collected at multiple timepoints before and after primary and secondary immunization, and bulk PBMC replicates and cell subsets were isolated.

TCR cDNA was synthesized by 5'RACE template switching, through which a universal primer site and unique molecular identifiers were introduced. cDNA synthesis was primed from both the TCR alpha and TCR beta constant segments. Library amplification involved two PCR steps, and the second step added sample barcodes and sequencing adapters. Libraries were sequenced on Illumina HiSeq 2500 (2x100 bp) or NovaSeq (2x150 bp). The authors' analysis ran thus. Reads were demultiplexed and collapsed into UMI consensus sequences with MIGEC, and V(D)J alignment was performed with MiXCR. Vaccine-responding clonotypes were defined with edgeR using replicate PBMC samples, requiring FDR below 0.01 and a log2 fold change above 5 up to day 15. Each bulk clonotype received a CD4 or CD8 identity based on whether the sequenced CD4 or CD8 repertoire contained that clonotype at higher abundance. TCRdb took the public reads, trimmed them with fastp at Q25, ran MiXCR for clone calling and kept in-frame beta chains. Entries that share a CDR3 protein sequence are merged under the most common genes and DNA. TCRdb, not the authors, supplied the V and J calls. In all, the sample holds 350,000 or so distinct CDR3 sequences, and about 8.3% of those were seen once. The ten largest clones represent about 16% of the sample.

The treatment or condition tag for this specimen amounts to: live attenuated yellow fever vaccine strain. Two biological replicates of bulk PBMCs were collected at each blood-draw timepoint. PBMCs were isolated from peripheral blood using a standard Ficoll-Paque protocol. TriZol was used to extract RNA from bulk PBMCs, from CD4 and CD8 fractions, and from dextramer-positive and dextramer-negative fractions. Beyond this particular receptor, the publication reports: The secondary T-cell response was found to be weaker but faster than the primary response, with a peak reached on day 5 rather than on day 15. After the booster, most of the clones that had expanded following primary vaccination were detected again (roughly 97% of CD4 and around 90% of CD8), which suggests that memory was broadly maintained. Because only a couple of donors were included in the study, the extent to which the findings can be generalized is limited. A small share of clonotypes occurred in both CD4 and CD8 compartments, likely arising from convergent recombination. Because abundant contaminating clonotypes from the bulk population could be contained in FACS-sorted repertoires, computational filtering was required.

From the germline V gene, CDR1 is LGHNA and CDR2 is YSLEER. The CDR3 spans 15 residues, from the cysteine through the phenylalanine. The retained sequence is limited to the CDR3, 45 bases, with the frame set at the first base. The junction carries 15 bases between V and J, which are trimmed by 3 bases and 5 bases respectively. This sequence originates from a man aged 18 to 30 who received the YFV17D yellow fever vaccine. Source: PBMCs, taken approximately 47 days after the first yellow fever vaccination. The V and J genes are TRBV4-3 and TRBJ2-3; TRBD2 is a weak D gene call, 6 bases matching. In nucleotide form, the sequence is TGCGCCAGCAGCCAGGACCGCGGGGCCGGAGATACGCAGTATTTT. Translated, this is CASSQDRGAGDTQYF.